This T cell receptor beta chain was recovered during a study of PD-1 blockade in classical Hodgkin lymphoma. After autologous stem cell transplantation all patients relapsed, and prior brentuximab vedotin exposure differed between cohorts. Per germline, CDR1 SNHLY and CDR2 FYNNEI. The CDR3 contains 14 residues. The V end was cut by 6 bases, the J end by 5 bases, with 16 bases between. Points on this clone: Its specificity is not known.

Notes on the study in general: Complete responders entered with baseline diversity on par with newly diagnosed patients, the results showed. Patients who initiated nivolumab within 1 year of ASCT were excluded.

Sequencing was performed with immunoSEQ multiplex PCR; in TCRdb, only in-frame clones are kept and a portion is missing. The sample holds around 150,000 clones, approximately 72% seen once. The clonotype was recovered from a human donor with classical Hodgkin lymphoma. Sequenced material: peripheral blood mononuclear cells (PBMCs), taken before the second cycle of nivolumab. The V call is TRBV2, the J call TRBJ1-1; no clear D gene. The CDR3 region is CASSQPLAATEAFF. The CDR3 nucleotides read TGTGCCAGCAGCCAACCCCTAGCGGCTACTGAAGCTTTCTTT.